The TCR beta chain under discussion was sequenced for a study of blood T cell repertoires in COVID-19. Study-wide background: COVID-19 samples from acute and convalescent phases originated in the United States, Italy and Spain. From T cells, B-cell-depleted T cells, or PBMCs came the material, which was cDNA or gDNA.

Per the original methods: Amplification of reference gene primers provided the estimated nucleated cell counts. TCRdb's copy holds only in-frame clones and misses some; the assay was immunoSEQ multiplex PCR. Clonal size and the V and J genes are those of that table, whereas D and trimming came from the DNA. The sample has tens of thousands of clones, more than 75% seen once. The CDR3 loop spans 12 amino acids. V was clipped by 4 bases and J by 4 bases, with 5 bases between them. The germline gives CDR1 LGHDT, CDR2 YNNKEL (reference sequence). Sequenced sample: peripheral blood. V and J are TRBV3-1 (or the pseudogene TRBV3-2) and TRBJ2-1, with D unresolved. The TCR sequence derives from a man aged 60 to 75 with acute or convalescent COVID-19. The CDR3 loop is CASSLQYNEQFF. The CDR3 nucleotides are TGTGCCAGCAGCCTTCAATACAATGAGCAGTTCTTC.